One TCR beta chain is described in this entry. Its specificity is unknown. V lost 4 bases and J lost 7; bases outside the gene matches: 8. From germline, CDR1 is SGHAT and CDR2 FQNNGV. The length of the CDR3 is 14 residues. This entry is derived from a study of cytomegalovirus exposure and HLA in healthy donors. The PCR was carried out with 60 Vbeta primers and 13 Jbeta primers. Libraries were prepared by immunoSEQ multiplex PCR; TCRdb keeps only in-frame clonotypes and omits some of them. The sample comprises 150,000 to 200,000 clones, around 78% of which are singletons, and approximately 2.1% rests with the top ten. Notes on the study in general: In an earlier analysis, productive rearrangement rates for most beta V segments clustered near 87% or 30%.

The rearrangement links TRBV11-2 to TRBJ2-7; 9 bases are a match to TRBD2. The source material was PBMCs. The sequence derives from a woman aged 30 to 39 in good health and CMV-seropositive. This chain's CDR3 is CASSSRTSAGEQYF. CDR3 sequence (DNA): TGTGCCAGCAGCTCCCGGACTAGCGCAGGGGAGCAGTACTTC.